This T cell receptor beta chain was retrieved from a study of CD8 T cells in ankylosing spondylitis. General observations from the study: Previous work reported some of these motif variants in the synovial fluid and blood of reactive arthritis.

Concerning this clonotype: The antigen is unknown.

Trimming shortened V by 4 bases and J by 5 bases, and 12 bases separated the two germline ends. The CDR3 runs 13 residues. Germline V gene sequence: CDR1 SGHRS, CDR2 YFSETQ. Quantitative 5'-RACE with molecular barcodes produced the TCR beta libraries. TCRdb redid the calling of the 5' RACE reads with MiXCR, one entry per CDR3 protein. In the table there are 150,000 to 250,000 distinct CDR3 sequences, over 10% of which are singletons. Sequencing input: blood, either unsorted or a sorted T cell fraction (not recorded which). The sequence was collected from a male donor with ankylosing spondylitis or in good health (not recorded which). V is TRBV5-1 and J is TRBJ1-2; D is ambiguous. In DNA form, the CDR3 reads TGCGCCAGCAGCCTACGGTTAGGGTATGGCTACACCTTC. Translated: CASSLRLGYGYTF.